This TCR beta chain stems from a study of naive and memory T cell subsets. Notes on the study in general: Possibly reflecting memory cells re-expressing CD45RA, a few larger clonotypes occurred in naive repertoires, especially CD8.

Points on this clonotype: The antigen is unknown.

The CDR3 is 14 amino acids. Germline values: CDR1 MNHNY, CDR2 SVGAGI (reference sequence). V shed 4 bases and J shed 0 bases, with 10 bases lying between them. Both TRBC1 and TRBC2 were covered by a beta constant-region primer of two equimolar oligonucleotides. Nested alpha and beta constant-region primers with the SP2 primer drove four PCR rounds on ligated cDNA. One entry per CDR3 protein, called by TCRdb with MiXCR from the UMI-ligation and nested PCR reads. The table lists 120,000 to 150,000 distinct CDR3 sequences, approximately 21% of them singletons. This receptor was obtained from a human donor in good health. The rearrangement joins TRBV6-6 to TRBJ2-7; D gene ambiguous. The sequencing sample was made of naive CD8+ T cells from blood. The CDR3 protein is CASSSVSISYEQYF. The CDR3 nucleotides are TGTGCCAGCAGTTCAGTCAGCATCTCCTACGAGCAGTACTTC.